The present entry profiles one T cell receptor beta chain with its context. The antigen is unknown. Amplification of TCR beta CDR3 regions used RNA as the template. During a first-round RT-PCR of the TCR CDR3, the HTBI primer set was used. TCRdb recomputed calls from the multiplex PCR reads with MiXCR, one row per CDR3 protein. This sample has under 450,000 distinct CDR3 sequences; approximately 14% occur once, and the top ten carry roughly 7.7%. Stable Graves' hyperthyroidism denoted no ophthalmopathy progression over 18 months. These data belong to a study of T cells in Graves' hyperthyroidism and ophthalmopathy. For the study at large: Upon initial diagnosis and before any treatment, peripheral blood was collected. Study-level points and caveats: Ophthalmopathy prediction by the model preceded onset by a median approximately six months. Blood samples included most of the expanded thyroid clonotypes exceeding 0.001.

Germline V CDR1 and CDR2: MDHEN, SYDVKM. The CDR3 has 15 residues. The V gene end was trimmed by 7 bases and the J gene end by 0 bases; junction bases not matched to a gene: 6. The V call is TRBV28, the J call TRBJ2-4; 7 positions agree with TRBD1. This sequence was found in a woman aged 18 to 35 with Graves' hyperthyroidism. Sequencing input: blood. The CDR3 is CASTTTGEAKNIQYF. The CDR3 DNA reads as TGTGCCAGCACAACCACAGGGGAAGCCAAAAACATTCAGTACTTC.